The 11 T cell receptor beta chains reported below all come from one sample, sequenced in a study of cytomegalovirus exposure and HLA in healthy donors. Researchers ran the PCR with 60 Vbeta and 13 Jbeta primers. Generated by immunoSEQ multiplex PCR, the TCRdb table keeps only in-frame clones and is missing some. Of roughly 120,000 clones in the sample, 8% to 10% are singletons; the top ten hold roughly 3.1%. The sequenced sample was PBMCs. The receptors were sampled from a young man in good health and CMV-seronegative.

This clone was counted a few times. CDR3 residues: CATSRPPGGGRSDEQFF. The CDR3 nucleotides read TGTGCCACCAGCAGGCCCCCCGGGGGCGGGAGAAGTGATGAGCAGTTCTTC. The chain combines TRBV15 with TRBJ2-1; D possibly corresponds to TRBD2 (7 bases). V was clipped by 3 bases and J by 8 bases, with 23 bases between them. Germline CDR1 is LNHNV and CDR2 is YYDKDF (reference sequence). This CDR3 spans 17 amino acids.

In this sample, this clone turned up a few times. The genes are TRBV7-9 and TRBJ1-6, with TRBD1 matching 7 bases. The germline V gene encodes CDR1 SEHNR and CDR2 FQNEAQ (reference sequence). J gave up 1 base and V 1 base, and 7 bases lay outside the gene matches. The CDR3 spans 18 residues. The CDR3 sequence is CASSLGRDSGSYNSPLHF. In DNA form, the CDR3 reads TGTGCCAGCAGCTTAGGTCGGGACAGTGGATCCTATAATTCACCCCTCCACTTT.

This clone was detected only a few times. This chain joins TRBV5-1 and TRBJ1-2; the D is unclear. V gave up 3 bases and J gave up 3 bases, with 12 bases separating them. This CDR3 has 14 residues. CDR1 and CDR2 from the germline V gene are SGHRS and YFSETQ. The CDR3 nucleotides are TGCGCCAGCAGCTCGCTGACATCCGACTATGGCTACACCTTC. Protein: CASSSLTSDYGYTF.

This clone was detected only a few times. V usage is TRBV7-6 and J usage is TRBJ2-7, with D tentatively TRBD2 (5 bases). V was pared by 5 bases and J by 0 bases, with 11 bases between. The CDR3 consists of 14 residues. The germline CDR1 and CDR2 sequences are SGHVS and FNYEAQ. The DNA for the CDR3 is TGTGCCAGCAGCCAGGCGGGCGGCTCCTACGAGCAGTACTTC. Protein product: CASSQAGGSYEQYF.

This clone was counted a few times. The chain couples TRBV30 to TRBJ2-3, with D uncertain. Germline CDR1 is GTSNPN and CDR2 is SVGIG (reference sequence). Trimming shortened V by 6 bases and J by 0 bases, and 10 bases separated the two germline ends. The CDR3 totals 13 residues. CDR3 in amino acids: CACLSSSTDTQYF. CDR3 coding DNA: TGTGCCTGTCTGTCCTCTAGCACAGATACGCAGTATTTT.

CDR3 DNA: TGTGCCTGGGACAGGTCTTACTTCAGTACGCAGTATTTT. It is translated as CAWDRSYFSTQYF. The genes are TRBV30 and TRBJ2-3, with D possibly TRBD1 on 6 matching bases. The CDR3 sequence is 13 residues long. Germline V gene lookup returns CDR1 GTSNPN and CDR2 SVGIG (reference sequence). The V end was cut by 5 bases, the J end by 8 bases, with 17 bases between.

The chain links TRBV28 to TRBJ1-2, with 9 bases lining up with TRBD1. The CDR3 covers 15 residues. Unmatched junction bases numbered 8, after V lost 5 bases and J lost 4 bases. CDR1 is MDHEN and CDR2 is SYDVKM in the germline V gene. The CDR3 sequence: CASSAGTGTGYGYTF. CDR3 coding DNA: TGTGCCAGCAGTGCCGGGACAGGGACGGGCTATGGCTACACCTTC.

J is TRBJ2-1 and V is TRBV7-9, with 7 bases identical to TRBD2. This CDR3 has 16 residues. V was clipped by 5 bases and J by 5 bases; unmatched bases: 12. From germline, CDR1 is SEHNR and CDR2 FQNEAQ (reference sequence). This CDR3 is CASSPLERGPHNEQFF. CDR3 bases: TGTGCCAGCAGCCCCCTGGAGCGGGGACCTCACAATGAGCAGTTCTTC.

The chain carries TRBV5-6 and TRBJ1-1, with 9 bases aligning to TRBD1. Unmatched junction bases numbered 4, after V lost 5 bases and J lost 5 bases. The CDR3 extends over 13 amino acids. Germline CDR1 is SGHDT and CDR2 is YYEEEE. Here the CDR3 DNA reads TGTGCCAGCAGACCGGGACAGGGAACTGAAGCTTTCTTT. Translating it yields CASRPGQGTEAFF. Based on the CDR3 plus reference TRBV5-6 and TRBJ1-1, the full variable domain is DAGVTQSPTHLIKTRGQQVTLRCSPKSGHDTVSWYQQALGQGPQFIFQYYEEEERQRGNFPDRFSGHQFPNYSSELNVNALLLGDSALYLCASRPGQGTEAFFGQGTRLTVV.

The chain has TRBV28 and TRBJ2-4, with a weak D call TRBD1 (6 bases). The germline V and J ends were trimmed by 3 bases and 11 bases, with 17 bases remaining between them. Germline V lookup: CDR1 MDHEN, CDR2 SYDVKM. This CDR3 contains 14 residues. The CDR3 region is CASSFNRAIGLQYF. CDR3 nucleotides: TGTGCCAGCAGTTTTAACAGGGCCATAGGCCTTCAGTACTTC.

This chain connects TRBV7-2 to TRBJ1-1; 9 bases are shared with TRBD1. Per germline, CDR1 SGHTA and CDR2 FQGNSA. The ends lost 5 bases at V and 3 bases at J; junction bases unmatched: 7. The CDR3 contains 15 residues. CDR3 nucleotide sequence: TGTGCCAGCAGCACCGGGACAGGGCTGTACACTGAAGCTTTCTTT. The encoded protein is CASSTGTGLYTEAFF.